The subject of this entry is one TCR beta chain. Its recognized antigen is unknown. No base quality information exists; no much larger clone differs at one position. The CDR3 spans 14 residues, from the cysteine through the phenylalanine. Only the CDR3 portion is preserved as DNA: 42 bases, with reading frame beginning at the first base. V is pruned by 2 bases and J by 9 bases, leaving 9 bases of the junction without a gene match. CDR1 and CDR2 are read off the germline V gene as MDHEN and SYDVKM. These data come from a study of blood T cells in healthy people across ages (dated by TCRdb to between 2015 and 2017). Context from the whole study: In model experiments, template switching captured roughly one uniquely barcoded TCR beta cDNA molecule for every two T cells. Using the same blood draw, the study looked at two additional independent replicas of 1 million unique cDNA reads for two donors, one aged 18 to 30 and the other aged 80 or older. Donors were grouped into four age groups: young (average approximately 15 years), middle-aged (around 39), aged (around 60) and long-lived (around 82). To avoid experimental bias, donors of different ages were distributed randomly across sequencing lanes. Using deep sequencing normalized with unique cDNA molecular identifiers, the study measured how TCR beta repertoire diversity changes with age.

Library preparation was by 5' RACE. The sequencer was an Illumina HiSeq 2500. The second PCR ran for about 6 to 12 cycles and used a J-beta primer mix along with a sample-barcoded 5' primer. A template-switch 5' adaptor carrying 12 random nucleotides introduced a unique molecular identifier onto each TCR beta cDNA molecule. Each sample yielded at least 2.5 million CDR3-containing paired-end reads. First-strand cDNA synthesis was performed from all RNA using the Mint cDNA synthesis kit, with priming by a TRBC-specific oligonucleotide. All cDNA was treated with uracil-DNA glycosylase and then went through a first 18-cycle PCR with the universal primers M1SS and BC2_uni_R. The original methods were these. Normalization of each sample was performed by random selection of 1 million high-quality reads, each carrying a distinct molecular identifier. Instead of being binned into consensus sequences, reads that shared molecular identifiers were thrown out. MiTCR, run with a Q25 quality threshold and the strictest error-elimination algorithm, handled CDR3 identification, clonotype clustering and error correction. A nonparametric unseen species model with Euler transformation was used to estimate a lower bound on total TCR beta diversity. TCRdb trimmed the raw reads at Q25, called clones with MiXCR and kept productive beta chains. Identical CDR3 protein sequences are pooled into one entry, listed with their most common genes and DNA. The V and J calls were determined by TCRdb, not by the authors. The table for this sample lists 910,000 or so distinct CDR3 sequences; 51% of them were counted only once. The ten biggest clones cover about a fifth of the sample.

The donors were roughly 40 Caucasian individuals from Russia, aged roughly 6 to 100 years, who were systemically healthy. Each donor gave 9.5 to 10 milliliters of peripheral blood, drawn into EDTA-treated Vacutainer tubes. PBMCs were isolated by Ficoll-Paque density-gradient centrifugation, with at least 7 million obtained per sample. Total RNA was extracted from PBMCs with Trizol reagent, with at least 5 micrograms obtained per sample. The percentages of naive CD45RAhigh/CD27high T cells were determined by flow cytometry on a PBMC aliquot from every donor. Study-wide conclusions, independent of this receptor: The CMV infection status of donors was not known, potentially confounding age-related changes in expanded clonotypes. Estimates of total diversity from one million sequenced T cells were regarded as lower bounds and underestimates. Compared with the aged group, the long-lived group had more naive CD4+ T cells, fewer expanded clones and increased TCR diversity, a pattern suggesting age selection. Since profiling was done on bulk unsorted PBMCs, naive and antigen-experienced compartments could not be conclusively compared. A strong correlation was found between observed TCR beta diversity and the percentage of naive T cells measured by flow cytometry. Observed TCR beta diversity per million T cells fell roughly linearly with age, and a significant reduction was already apparent by age around 39.

The rearrangement joined TRBV28 to TRBJ1-1, and 7 junctional nucleotides match TRBD1. The sequencing sample was made of blood. The receptor was isolated from a woman aged 60-75 years in good health. The CDR3 loop reads CASSLPNRDSQAFF. The nucleotide sequence is TGTGCCAGCAGTTTACCAAACCGGGACAGCCAAGCTTTCTTT. The CDR3, completed at both ends by the reference TRBV28 and TRBJ1-1 genes, gives the full variable domain DVKVTQSSRYLVKRTGEKVFLECVQDMDHENMFWYRQDPGLGLRLIYFSYDVKMKEKGDIPEGYSVSREKKERFSLILESASTNQTSMYLCASSLPNRDSQAFFGQGTRLTVV.